This T cell receptor beta chain was retrieved from a study of blood T cell repertoires in COVID-19. Study details: Whether acute or convalescent, the COVID-19 samples came from the United States, Italy and Spain. T cells, B-cell-depleted T cells, or PBMCs supplied cDNA or gDNA.

The CDR3 has 11 amino acids. Losses at the gene ends were 7 bases for V and 3 bases for J; bases not matched to a gene: 3. CDR1 and CDR2 from the germline V gene are SQVTM and ANQGSEA. Libraries were prepared by immunoSEQ multiplex PCR; TCRdb keeps only in-frame clonotypes and omits some of them. Of some 70,000 clones in the sample, 84% were seen once. This chain uses TRBV29-1 with TRBJ2-7, with 7 bases fitting TRBD2. The sequencing sample was made of peripheral blood. This TCR derives from a woman aged 55 to 70 with acute or convalescent COVID-19. The CDR3 reads CSGGGSYEQYF. CDR3 in DNA: TGCAGCGGGGGAGGGAGCTACGAGCAGTACTTC.